Listed below are T cell receptor beta chains from one sample, sequenced in a study of T cell changes during pregnancy in multiple sclerosis. Data came from immunoSEQ multiplex PCR; TCRdb stores just in-frame clones and leaves some out. The profile shows about 65,000 clones, 85% to 95% of them singletons. This material consisted of CD8+ T cells from peripheral blood mononuclear cells, taken in the third trimester of pregnancy. The receptor source for this set is a female donor in good health, enrolled as a control in a pregnancy study. Each CDR3 is given with its conserved first and last residue. Size tells how often a clone was seen (once, few, many) or the class of an expanded clone, and some rows leave it out.

v_gene	j_gene	abundance	CDR3aa
TRBV5-1	TRBJ1-2	.	CASSPGQGIQGYTF
TRBV6-5	TRBJ1-1	.	CASSQTGQGTEAFF
TRBV7-9	TRBJ2-7	once	CASTPWAGSGYEQYF
TRBV6-1	TRBJ2-1	.	CASSEPGTYNEQFF
TRBV5-1	TRBJ2-3	.	CATKGGSTDTQYF
TRBV13	TRBJ1-2	.	CASSPARGYGYTF
TRBV9	TRBJ2-7	once	CASSVGSGLTYEQYF
TRBV27	TRBJ2-7	.	CASSQDRSYEQYF
TRBV7-2	TRBJ1-5	.	CASSLFLAPSGQPQHF
TRBV6-5	TRBJ1-5	.	CASSQGVHSNQPQHF
TRBV10-3	TRBJ1-1	.	CAISESHMNTEAFF
TRBV5-8	TRBJ2-7	.	CASSLELDRHFYEQYF
TRBV4-3	TRBJ1-4	.	CASSQLTGNNEKLFF
TRBV27	TRBJ1-1	.	CASRGQGPEAFF